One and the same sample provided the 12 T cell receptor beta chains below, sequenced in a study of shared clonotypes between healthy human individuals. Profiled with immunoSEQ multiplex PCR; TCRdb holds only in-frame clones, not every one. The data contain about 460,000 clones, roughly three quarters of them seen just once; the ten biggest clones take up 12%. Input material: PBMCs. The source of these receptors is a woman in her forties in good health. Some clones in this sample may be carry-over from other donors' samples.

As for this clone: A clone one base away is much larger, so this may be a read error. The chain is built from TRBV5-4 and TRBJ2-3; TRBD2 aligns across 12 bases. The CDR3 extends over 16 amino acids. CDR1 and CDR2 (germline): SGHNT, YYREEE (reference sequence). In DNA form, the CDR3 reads TGTGTCAGCAGCCAAAGACTAGCGGGAGTAACAGATACGCAGTATTTT. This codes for CVSSQRLAGVTDTQYF.

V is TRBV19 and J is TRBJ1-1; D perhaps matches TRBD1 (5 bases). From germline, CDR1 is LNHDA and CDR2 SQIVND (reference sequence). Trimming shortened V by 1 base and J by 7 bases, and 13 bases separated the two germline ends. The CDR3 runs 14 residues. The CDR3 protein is CASSIGGRDVEAFF. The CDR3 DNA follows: TGTGCCAGTAGTATAGGAGGTAGGGACGTTGAAGCTTTCTTT.

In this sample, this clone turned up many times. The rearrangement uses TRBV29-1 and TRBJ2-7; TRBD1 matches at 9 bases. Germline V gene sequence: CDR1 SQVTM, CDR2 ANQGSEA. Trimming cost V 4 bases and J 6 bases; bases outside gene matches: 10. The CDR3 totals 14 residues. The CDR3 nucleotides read TGCAGCGTTGCCCCGGGACAGGGAGTCGGCGAGCAGTACTTC. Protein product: CSVAPGQGVGEQYF.

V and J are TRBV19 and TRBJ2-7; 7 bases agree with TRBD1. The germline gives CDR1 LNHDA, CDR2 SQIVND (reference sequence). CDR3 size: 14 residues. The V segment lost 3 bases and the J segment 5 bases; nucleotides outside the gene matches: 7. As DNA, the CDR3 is TGTGCCAGTAGTATTTCAGGGGGTAGCGACGAGCAGTACTTC. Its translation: CASSISGGSDEQYF.

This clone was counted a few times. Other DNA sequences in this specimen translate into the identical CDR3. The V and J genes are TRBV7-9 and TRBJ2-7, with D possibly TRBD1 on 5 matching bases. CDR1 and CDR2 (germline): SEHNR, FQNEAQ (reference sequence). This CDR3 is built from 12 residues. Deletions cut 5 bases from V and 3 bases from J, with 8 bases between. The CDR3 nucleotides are TGTGCCAGCAGCGCTACAGGCTACGAGCAGTACTTC. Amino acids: CASSATGYEQYF.

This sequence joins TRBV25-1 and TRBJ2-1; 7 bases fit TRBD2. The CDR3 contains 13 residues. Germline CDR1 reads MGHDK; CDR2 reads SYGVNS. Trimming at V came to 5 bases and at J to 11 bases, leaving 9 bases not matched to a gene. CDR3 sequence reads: CASSPGGPVKQFF. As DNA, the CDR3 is TGTGCCAGCAGTCCGGGAGGCCCGGTTAAGCAGTTCTTC.

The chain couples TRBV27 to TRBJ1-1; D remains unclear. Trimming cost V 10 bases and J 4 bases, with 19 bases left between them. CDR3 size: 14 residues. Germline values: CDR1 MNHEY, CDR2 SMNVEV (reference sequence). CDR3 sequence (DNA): TGTGCCACCAGCCTTTCGGGGATGAGCACTGAAGCTTTCTTT. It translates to CATSLSGMSTEAFF.

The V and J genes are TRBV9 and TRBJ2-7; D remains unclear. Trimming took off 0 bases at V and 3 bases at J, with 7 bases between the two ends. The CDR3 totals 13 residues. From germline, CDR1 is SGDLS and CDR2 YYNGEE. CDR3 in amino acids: CASSVAPGYEQYF. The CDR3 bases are TGTGCCAGCAGCGTAGCCCCAGGCTACGAGCAGTACTTC. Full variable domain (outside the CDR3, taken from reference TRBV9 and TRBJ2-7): DSGVTQTPKHLITATGQRVTLRCSPRSGDLSVYWYQQSLDQGLQFLIQYYNGEERAKGNILERFSAQQFPDLHSELNLSSLELGDSALYFCASSVAPGYEQYFGPGTRLTVT.

The chain's CDR3 is CASSPRAGGTYEQYF. The CDR3 coding sequence is TGCGCCAGCAGCCCCCGCGCGGGAGGGACCTACGAGCAGTACTTC. This chain links TRBV4-3 with TRBJ2-5, with 9 bases identical to TRBD2. TRBJ2-7 matches the DNA end more closely, so the J call is doubtful. CDR3 length equals 15 residues. Per the germline V gene, CDR1 is LGHNA and CDR2 is YSLEER.

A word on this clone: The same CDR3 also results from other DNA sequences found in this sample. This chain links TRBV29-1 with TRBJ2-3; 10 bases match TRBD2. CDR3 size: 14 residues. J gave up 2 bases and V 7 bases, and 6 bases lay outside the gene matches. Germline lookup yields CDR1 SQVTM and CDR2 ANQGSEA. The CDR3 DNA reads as TGCAGCGCATCAACTAGCGGGAACACAGATACGCAGTATTTT. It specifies CSASTSGNTDTQYF.

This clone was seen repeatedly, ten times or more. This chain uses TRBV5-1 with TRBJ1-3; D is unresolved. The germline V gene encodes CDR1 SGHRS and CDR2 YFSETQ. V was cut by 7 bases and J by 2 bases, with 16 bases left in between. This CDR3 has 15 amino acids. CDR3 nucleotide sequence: TGCGCCAGCGGAGACACTAGTGGAGCTGGAAACACCATATATTTT. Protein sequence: CASGDTSGAGNTIYF.

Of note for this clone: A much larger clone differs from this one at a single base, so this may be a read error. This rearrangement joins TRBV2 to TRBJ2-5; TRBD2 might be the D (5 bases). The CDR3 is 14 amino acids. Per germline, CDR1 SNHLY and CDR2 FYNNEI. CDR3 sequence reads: CASSSQGKAETLYF. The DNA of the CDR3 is TGTGCCAGCAGCTCTCAAGGGAAAGCGGAGACCCTGTACTTC.